The 17 T cell receptor beta chains below come from one sample, sequenced in a study of blood T cell repertoires in COVID-19. Sequencing was performed with immunoSEQ multiplex PCR; in TCRdb, only in-frame clones are kept and a portion is missing. The table lists some 31,000 clones, approximately 78% of them singletons. The material sequenced was peripheral blood. These receptors were taken from a woman in her sixties with acute or convalescent COVID-19.

The chain recombines TRBV6-2 or TRBV6-3 with TRBJ2-2; unclear D gene. V lost 0 bases and J lost 0, with 8 bases in between. This CDR3 has 16 amino acids. CDR1 and CDR2 (germline): MNHEY, SVGEGT. The CDR3 nucleotides read TGTGCCAGCAGTTACTCAGCCATCTCGAACACCGGGGAGCTGTTTTTT. As protein: CASSYSAISNTGELFF.

The chain is built from TRBV10-3 and TRBJ1-1, with TRBD1 matching 9 bases. CDR1 is ENHRY and CDR2 is SYGVKD in the germline V gene. The CDR3 is 14 amino acids. Germline trimming cut 6 bases from V and 3 bases from J; bases unmatched to any gene: 5. The CDR3 loop is CAIRLTGGDTEAFF. The CDR3 region has the DNA TGTGCCATCAGATTAACAGGGGGCGACACTGAAGCTTTCTTT.

V usage is TRBV5-1 and J usage is TRBJ2-5, with 7 positions matching TRBD1. Germline V gene lookup returns CDR1 SGHRS and CDR2 YFSETQ. The CDR3 spans 14 residues. V trimming: 4 bases; J trimming: 2 bases; junction bases outside the gene matches: 5. The CDR3 DNA reads TGCGCCAGCAGCGTGACAGGGTCTCAAGAGACCCAGTACTTC. Its translation is CASSVTGSQETQYF.

This sequence joins TRBV7-9 and TRBJ1-1, with 7 bases that match TRBD1. V shed 5 bases and J 9 bases; nucleotides not matched to a gene: 3. The germline V gene has CDR1 SEHNR and CDR2 FQNEAQ (reference sequence). The CDR3 contains 11 residues. The CDR3 loop reads CASSRTGQAFF. For the CDR3, the DNA is TGTGCCAGCAGCCGGACAGGCCAAGCTTTCTTT.

The CDR3 region is CASSDSGVSNQPQHF. The CDR3 nucleotides are TGTGCCAGCAGTGATTCAGGGGTTTCCAATCAGCCCCAGCATTTT. The chain joins TRBV2 to TRBJ1-5, with D possibly TRBD1 on 6 matching bases. V was cut by 3 bases and J by 3 bases, with 12 bases left in between. The length of the CDR3 is 15 residues. Germline loops: CDR1 SNHLY, CDR2 FYNNEI.

The gene calls are TRBV3-1 (or the pseudogene TRBV3-2) and TRBJ1-1; possible D gene TRBD1, 6 bases. CDR1 is LGHDT, CDR2 YNNKEL, per germline (reference sequence). The CDR3 loop spans 15 amino acids. V lost 2 bases and J lost 0, with 10 bases in between. The CDR3 region is CASSQFGQMNTEAFF. CDR3 DNA sequence: TGTGCCAGCAGCCAATTCGGACAGATGAACACTGAAGCTTTCTTT.

The sample holds one count of this clone. The rearrangement uses TRBV6-5 and TRBJ1-3, with 9 bases matching TRBD1. The CDR3 length is 15 residues. Germline CDR1 and CDR2: MNHEY and SVGAGI. The V gene end was trimmed by 7 bases and the J gene end by 1 base; junction bases not matched to a gene: 5. CDR3 residues: CASIGTGRSGNTIYF. The CDR3 bases are TGTGCCAGCATCGGGACAGGGCGTTCTGGAAACACCATATATTTT.

In its sample, this clone was seen once. V usage is TRBV5-6 and J usage is TRBJ2-7; 10 bases match TRBD1. V dropped 4 bases and J dropped 2; count of bases not matched to a gene: 6. Per the germline V gene, CDR1 is SGHDT and CDR2 is YYEEEE. This CDR3 has 15 residues. The CDR3 is CASSVDRGGTYEQYF. As DNA, the CDR3 is TGTGCCAGCAGCGTGGACAGGGGGGGGACCTACGAGCAGTACTTC.

A remark on this clone: At one boundary the junction diverges from the germline segment, which might be a read error. The chain has TRBV12-3 or TRBV12-4 and TRBJ2-1; TRBD2 agrees at 11 bases. This CDR3 is built from 13 residues. CDR3 residues: CASSVAGGREQFF. In DNA, the CDR3 is TGTGCCAGCAGTGTAGCGGGGGGGCGTGAGCAGTTCTTC.

The V call is TRBV19, the J call TRBJ2-7, with 9 nucleotides matching TRBD1. The J segment lost 0 bases and the V segment lost 5 bases, leaving 2 bases of the junction unmatched. The CDR3 consists of 14 residues. Looked up from germline, CDR1 is LNHDA and CDR2 is SQIVND (reference sequence). In DNA form, the CDR3 reads TGTGCCAGTAGTTTGGGACAGGGCTCCTACGAGCAGTACTTC. Protein sequence: CASSLGQGSYEQYF.

The chain joins TRBV7-8 to TRBJ1-3, with D possibly being TRBD1 (6 bases). The CDR3 runs 16 residues. Deletions cut 5 bases from V and 0 bases from J, with 14 bases between. Germline V lookup: CDR1 SGHVS, CDR2 FQNEAQ. CDR3 sequence (DNA): TGTGCCAGCAGCGTCCTAGGACAGCACTCTGGAAACACCATATATTTT. This encodes CASSVLGQHSGNTIYF.

V gene TRBV6-5 combines with J gene TRBJ2-7, with 10 bases matching TRBD2. Trimming cost V 5 bases and J 4 bases; bases outside gene matches: 5. The CDR3 totals 14 residues. The germline V gene has CDR1 MNHEY and CDR2 SVGAGI. As DNA, the CDR3 is TGTGCCAGCAGTCTTAGCGGGGGGCAATACGAGCAGTACTTC. It specifies CASSLSGGQYEQYF.

The chain recombines TRBV5-4 with TRBJ2-1; 8 bases align to TRBD2. The CDR3 is made up of 17 amino acids. CDR1 SGHNT and CDR2 YYREEE come from the germline V gene (reference sequence). The V and J ends lost 0 bases and 1 base, in that order; junction bases with no gene match: 6. CDR3: CASSLGSSGVSYNEQFF. The CDR3 nucleotides read TGTGCCAGCAGCTTGGGGAGTAGCGGGGTGTCCTACAATGAGCAGTTCTTC.

V and J are TRBV28 and TRBJ2-7, with TRBD1 identical over 7 bases. Germline V lookup: CDR1 MDHEN, CDR2 SYDVKM. V trimming: 8 bases; J trimming: 1 base; junction bases outside the gene matches: 5. CDR3 size: 13 residues. CDR3 loop: CASRRTGSYEQYF. The CDR3 coding sequence is TGTGCCAGCCGTAGGACAGGATCCTACGAGCAGTACTTC.

In this sample, this clone turned up a few times. The J gene is TRBJ2-7, the V gene TRBV19; tentative D call: TRBD1 (5 bases). V was pared by 8 bases and J by 1 base, with 12 bases between. Germline CDR1 is LNHDA and CDR2 is SQIVND (reference sequence). The length of the CDR3 is 13 residues. This CDR3 reads CASSLTGSYEQYF. The CDR3 nucleotides are TGTGCCAGTTCTCTTACAGGTTCCTACGAGCAGTACTTC.

J is TRBJ2-3 and V is TRBV27; 10 positions match TRBD2. Losses at the gene ends were 7 bases for V and 2 bases for J; bases not matched to a gene: 9. The CDR3 is made up of 16 amino acids. Germline loops: CDR1 MNHEY, CDR2 SMNVEV (reference sequence). The CDR3 region is CASTSGLAGVTDTQYF. The CDR3 nucleotides read TGTGCCAGCACCTCGGGGCTAGCGGGAGTCACAGATACGCAGTATTTT.

The chain is built from TRBV6-1 and TRBJ2-5; 9 nucleotides agree with TRBD1. V gave up 2 bases and J gave up 5 bases; unmatched junction bases: 3. CDR1 and CDR2 from the germline V gene are MNHNS and SASEGT. The length of the CDR3 is 14 residues. As DNA, the CDR3 is TGTGCCAGCAGTGAACCTGGACAGGGGGAGACCCAGTACTTC. Its translation is CASSEPGQGETQYF.